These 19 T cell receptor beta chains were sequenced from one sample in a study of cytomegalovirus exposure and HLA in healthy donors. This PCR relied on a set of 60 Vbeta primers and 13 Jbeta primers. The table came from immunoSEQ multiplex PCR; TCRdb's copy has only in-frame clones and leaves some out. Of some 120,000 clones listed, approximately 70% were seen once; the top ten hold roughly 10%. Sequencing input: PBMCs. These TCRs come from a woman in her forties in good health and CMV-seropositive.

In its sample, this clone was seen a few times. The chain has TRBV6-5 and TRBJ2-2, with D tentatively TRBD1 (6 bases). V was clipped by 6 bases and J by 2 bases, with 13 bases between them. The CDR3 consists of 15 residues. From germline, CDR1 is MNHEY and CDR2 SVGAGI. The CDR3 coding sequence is TGTGCCAGCAGCCCTCCGGGACAAAACACCGGGGAGCTGTTTTTT. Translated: CASSPPGQNTGELFF.

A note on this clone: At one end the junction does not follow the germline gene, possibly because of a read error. The CDR3 region is CSAPGTGENF. The DNA for the CDR3 is TGCAGTGCCCCCGGGACAGGGGAAAATTTT. The V gene is TRBV20-1, the J gene TRBJ2-3, with 10 bases lining up with TRBD1. The CDR3 extends over 10 amino acids. Germline V gene lookup returns CDR1 DFQATT and CDR2 SNEGSKA (reference sequence).

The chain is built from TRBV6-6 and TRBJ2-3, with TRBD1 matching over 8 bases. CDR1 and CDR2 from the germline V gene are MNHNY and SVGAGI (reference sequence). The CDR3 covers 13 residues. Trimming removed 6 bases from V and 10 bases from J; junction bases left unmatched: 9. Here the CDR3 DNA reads TGTGCCAGCAGCCTACCCGGACAGGGAGCGCAGTATTTT. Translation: CASSLPGQGAQYF.

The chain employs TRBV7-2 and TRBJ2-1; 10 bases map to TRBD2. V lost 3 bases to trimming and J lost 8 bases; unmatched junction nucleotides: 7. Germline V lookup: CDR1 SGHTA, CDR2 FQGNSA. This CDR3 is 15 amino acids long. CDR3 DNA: TGTGCCAGCAGCTTCAGCGGGAGGGCCGTCGATGAGCAGTTCTTC. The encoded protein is CASSFSGRAVDEQFF.

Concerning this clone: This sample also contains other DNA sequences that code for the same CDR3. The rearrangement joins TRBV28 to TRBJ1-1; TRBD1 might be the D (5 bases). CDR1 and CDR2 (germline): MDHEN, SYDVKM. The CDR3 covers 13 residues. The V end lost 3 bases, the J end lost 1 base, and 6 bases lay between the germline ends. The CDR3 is CASSFQGNTEAFF. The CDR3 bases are TGTGCCAGCAGTTTTCAGGGGAACACTGAAGCTTTCTTT.

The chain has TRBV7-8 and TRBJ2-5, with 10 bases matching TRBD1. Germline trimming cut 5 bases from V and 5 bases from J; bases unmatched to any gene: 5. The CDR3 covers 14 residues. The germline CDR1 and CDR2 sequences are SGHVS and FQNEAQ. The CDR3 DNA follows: TGTGCCAGCAGCCAGACAGGGGGCGGTGAGACCCAGTACTTC. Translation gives CASSQTGGGETQYF.

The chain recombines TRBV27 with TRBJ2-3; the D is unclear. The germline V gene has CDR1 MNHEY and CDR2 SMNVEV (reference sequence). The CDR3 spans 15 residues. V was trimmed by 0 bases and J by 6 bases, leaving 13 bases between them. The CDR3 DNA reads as TGTGCCAGCAGTTTATCTAGGCTAGAGGTGGATACGCAGTATTTT. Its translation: CASSLSRLEVDTQYF.

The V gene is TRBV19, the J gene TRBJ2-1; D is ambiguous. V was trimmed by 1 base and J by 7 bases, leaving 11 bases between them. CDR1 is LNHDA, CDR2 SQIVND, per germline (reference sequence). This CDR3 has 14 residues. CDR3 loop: CASSIGYSLNEQFF. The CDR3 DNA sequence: TGTGCCAGTAGTATAGGCTATTCGCTTAATGAGCAGTTCTTC.

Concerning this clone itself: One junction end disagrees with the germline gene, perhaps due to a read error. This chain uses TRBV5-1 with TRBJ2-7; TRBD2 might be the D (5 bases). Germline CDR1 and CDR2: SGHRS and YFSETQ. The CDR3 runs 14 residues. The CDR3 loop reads CASSRETSRYAQYF. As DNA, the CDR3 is TGCGCCAGCAGCAGGGAGACCTCCCGTTACGCGCAGTACTTC.

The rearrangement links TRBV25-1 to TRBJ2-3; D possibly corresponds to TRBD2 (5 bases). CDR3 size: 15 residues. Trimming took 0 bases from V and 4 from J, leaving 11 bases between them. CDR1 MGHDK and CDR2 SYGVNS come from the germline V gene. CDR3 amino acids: CASSEYRGEADTQYF. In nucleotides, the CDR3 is TGTGCCAGCAGTGAATATCGGGGTGAGGCAGATACGCAGTATTTT.

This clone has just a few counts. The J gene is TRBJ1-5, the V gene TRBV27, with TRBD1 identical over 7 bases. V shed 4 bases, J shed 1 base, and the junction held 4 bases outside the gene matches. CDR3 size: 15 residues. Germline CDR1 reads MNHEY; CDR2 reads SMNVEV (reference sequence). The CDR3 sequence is CASSCPGQSNQPQHF. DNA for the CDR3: TGTGCCAGCAGTTGCCCGGGACAGAGCAATCAGCCCCAGCATTTT.

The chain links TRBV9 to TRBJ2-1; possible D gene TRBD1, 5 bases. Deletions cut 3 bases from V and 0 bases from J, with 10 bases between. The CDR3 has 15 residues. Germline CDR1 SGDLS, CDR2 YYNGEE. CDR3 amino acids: CASSETGSSYNEQFF. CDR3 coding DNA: TGTGCCAGCAGCGAAACAGGATCCTCCTACAATGAGCAGTTCTTC.

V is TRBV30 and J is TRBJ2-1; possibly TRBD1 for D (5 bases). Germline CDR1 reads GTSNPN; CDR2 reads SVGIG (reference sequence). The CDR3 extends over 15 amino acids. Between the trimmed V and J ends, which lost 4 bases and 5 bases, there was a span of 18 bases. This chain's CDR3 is CAWKVQGGVHNEQFF. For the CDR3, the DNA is TGTGCCTGGAAGGTTCAGGGTGGCGTCCACAATGAGCAGTTCTTC.

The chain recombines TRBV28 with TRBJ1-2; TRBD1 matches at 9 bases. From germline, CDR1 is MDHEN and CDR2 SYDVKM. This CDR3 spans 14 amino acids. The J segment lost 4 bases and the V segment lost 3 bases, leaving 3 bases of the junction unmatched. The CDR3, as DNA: TGTGCCAGCAGTTTGACAGGGGGTGGCTATGGCTACACCTTC. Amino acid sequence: CASSLTGGGYGYTF.

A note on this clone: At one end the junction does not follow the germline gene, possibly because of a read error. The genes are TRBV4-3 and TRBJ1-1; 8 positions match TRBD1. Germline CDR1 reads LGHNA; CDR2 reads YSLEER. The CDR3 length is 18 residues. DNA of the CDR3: TGCGCCAGCAGCCAAGAGTATCCAGGGGGCTTCGTGAATACTGAAGCTTTCTTT. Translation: CASSQEYPGGFVNTEAFF.

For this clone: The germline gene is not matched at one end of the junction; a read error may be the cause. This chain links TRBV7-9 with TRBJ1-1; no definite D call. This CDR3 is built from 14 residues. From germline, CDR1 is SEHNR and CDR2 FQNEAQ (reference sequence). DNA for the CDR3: TGTTCCAGCAGCTTTTCGGGGTCCAACACTGAAGCTTTCTTT. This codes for CSSSFSGSNTEAFF.

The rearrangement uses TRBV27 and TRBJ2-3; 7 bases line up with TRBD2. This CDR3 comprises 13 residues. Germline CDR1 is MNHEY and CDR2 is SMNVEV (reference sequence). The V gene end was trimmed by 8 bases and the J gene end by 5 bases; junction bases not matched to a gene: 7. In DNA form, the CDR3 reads TGTGCCAGCGGACCGGGACTAAGAGATACGCAGTATTTT. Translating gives CASGPGLRDTQYF.

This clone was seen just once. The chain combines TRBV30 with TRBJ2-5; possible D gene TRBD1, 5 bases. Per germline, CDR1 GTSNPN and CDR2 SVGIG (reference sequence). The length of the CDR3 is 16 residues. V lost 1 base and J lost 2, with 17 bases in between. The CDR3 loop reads CAWSARVRKFQETQYF. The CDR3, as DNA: TGTGCCTGGAGTGCCAGGGTTAGGAAATTTCAAGAGACCCAGTACTTC. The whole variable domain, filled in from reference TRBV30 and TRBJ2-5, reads SQTIHQWPATLVQPVGSPLSLECTVEGTSNPNLYWYRQAAGRGLQLLFYSVGIGQISSEVPQNLSASRPQDRQFILSSKKLLLSDSGFYLCAWSARVRKFQETQYFGPGTRLLVL.

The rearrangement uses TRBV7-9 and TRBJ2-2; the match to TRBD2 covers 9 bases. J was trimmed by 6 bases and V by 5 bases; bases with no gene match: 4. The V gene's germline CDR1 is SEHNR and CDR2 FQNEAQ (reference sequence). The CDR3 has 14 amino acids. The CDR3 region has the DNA TGTGCCAGCAGCACCGGGACTAGCCCCGGGGAGCTGTTTTTT. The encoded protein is CASSTGTSPGELFF.